The 29 T cell receptor beta chains presented below share a single source sample, sequenced in a study of T-cell reconstitution after alpha-beta-depleted transplantation in children (dated by TCRdb to about 2016). Read against the paper, the sample's treatment or condition label means: allogeneic hematopoietic cell transplantation with graft depleted of TCRalphabeta T cells and CD19 B cells. Library generation was performed with PCR. Sequencing used an Illumina HiSeq 2500. To normalize quantification of the TCRbeta repertoire, the TCR libraries were built with molecular barcoding that relied on unique molecular identifiers. TCRdb trimmed the raw reads at Q25, called clones with MiXCR and kept productive beta chains. When rows share a CDR3 protein, they turn into one entry using the most common DNA and genes. This sample comprises 150,000 to 200,000 distinct CDR3 sequences, roughly 10% of them detected only once. The ten most abundant clones make up under 15% of the sample.

Source: PBMCs, taken before TCRalphabeta/CD19-depleted stem cell transplant. Every receptor here comes from a boy aged 2 to 10 with acute myeloid leukemia, due to receive a stem cell transplant.

Many counts were recorded for this clonotype. V is TRBV20-1 and J is TRBJ2-3, with D perhaps matching TRBD1 or TRBD2 (5 bases each). The V and J ends lost 5 bases and 2 bases respectively, with 17 bases between them. The CDR3 loop spans 15 amino acids. Germline values: CDR1 DFQATT, CDR2 SNEGSKA (reference sequence). The CDR3 coding sequence is TGCAGTGCTTTTAACCCCGGGGCAGACACAGATACGCAGTATTTT. This encodes CSAFNPGADTDTQYF.

This clonotype was seen at least ten times. V usage is TRBV7-9 and J usage is TRBJ2-5, with 7 bases that match TRBD2. Germline-derived CDR1 and CDR2 are SEHNR and FQNEAQ (reference sequence). The V segment lost 4 bases and the J segment 7 bases; nucleotides outside the gene matches: 0. The CDR3 extends over 11 amino acids. Here the CDR3 reads CASSWGGTQYF. The CDR3 nucleotides are TGTGCCAGCAGCTGGGGGGGGACCCAGTACTTC.

This clonotype was picked up a small number of times. This chain links TRBV24-1 with TRBJ2-6; D might be TRBD1 (5 bases). The CDR3 loop spans 16 amino acids. The V and J ends lost 5 bases and 0 bases respectively, with 10 bases between them. Looked up from germline, CDR1 is KGHDR and CDR2 is SFDVKD. DNA for the CDR3: TGTGCCACCAGTGGCCAAGACAGCTCTGGGGCCAACGTCCTGACTTTC. Its protein is CATSGQDSSGANVLTF.

This clonotype has at least ten counts. V and J are TRBV13 and TRBJ2-1, with 7 positions matching TRBD1. Germline V gives CDR1 PRHDT, CDR2 FYEKMQ (reference sequence). The CDR3 extends over 13 amino acids. Trimming cost V 6 bases and J 10 bases; bases outside gene matches: 9. CDR3 sequence: CASRQGQSGEQFF. For the CDR3, the DNA is TGTGCCAGCAGACAGGGACAGAGTGGGGAGCAGTTCTTC. The full variable domain, rest sourced from reference TRBV13 and TRBJ2-1, is AAGVIQSPRHLIKEKRETATLKCYPIPRHDTVYWYQQGPGQDPQFLISFYEKMQSDKGSIPDRFSAQQFSDYHSELNMSSLELGDSALYFCASRQGQSGEQFFGPGTRLTVL.

This clonotype was seen repeatedly, ten times or more. This chain uses TRBV10-3 with TRBJ2-1; 9 bases align to TRBD2. Per germline, CDR1 ENHRY and CDR2 SYGVKD. Trimming took 4 bases from V and 7 from J; bases not matched to a gene: 8. There are 15 residues in the CDR3. DNA for the CDR3: TGTGCCATCAGTGTTGAAGCGGGAGGCTATAATGAGCAGTTCTTC. It translates to CAISVEAGGYNEQFF.

This clonotype was observed at least ten times. The chain employs TRBV3-1 and TRBJ1-2; 11 nucleotides line up with TRBD1. The germline V gene encodes CDR1 LGHDT and CDR2 YNNKEL (reference sequence). This CDR3 is built from 15 residues. The ends lost 1 base at V and 3 bases at J; junction bases unmatched: 1. The CDR3 DNA sequence: TGTGCCAGCAGCCAAGGGGACAGGGGGTACTATGGCTACACCTTC. Translation gives CASSQGDRGYYGYTF.

The table lists this clonotype with many counts. The rearrangement links TRBV20-1 to TRBJ2-1, with TRBD2 identical over 15 bases. Germline V CDR1 and CDR2: DFQATT, SNEGSKA (reference sequence). The CDR3 runs to 15 residues. The V segment lost 6 bases and the J segment 8 bases; nucleotides outside the gene matches: 8. The CDR3 nucleotides are TGCAGTGCAGTACCGGGACTAGCGGGAGGCGATGAGCAGTTCTTC. The encoded protein is CSAVPGLAGGDEQFF.

This clonotype was seen ten or more times. The rearrangement uses TRBV18 and TRBJ1-1; 9 bases agree with TRBD1. Germline values: CDR1 KGHSH, CDR2 LQKENI. This CDR3 spans 17 amino acids. With V trimmed by 2 bases and J by 1 base, 8 bases remained unmatched. The CDR3 region is CASSPTRTGATNTEAFF. As DNA, the CDR3 is TGTGCCAGCTCACCAACTAGGACAGGGGCGACGAACACTGAAGCTTTCTTT.

Many counts were recorded for this clonotype. This chain uses TRBV12-3 or TRBV12-4 with TRBJ2-3, with 7 bases lining up with TRBD1. V shed 5 bases and J 1 base; nucleotides not matched to a gene: 3. This CDR3 spans 14 amino acids. CDR3 loop: CASSIQGGTDTQYF. In DNA, the CDR3 is TGTGCCAGCAGTATCCAGGGGGGCACAGATACGCAGTATTTT.

In this sample, this clonotype turned up once. The CDR3 nucleotides read TGTGCCTCCTGCCACGGCGGGAGCAACGAGCAGTACTTC. Translation: CASCHGGSNEQYF. J is TRBJ2-7 and V is TRBV3-1; TRBD2 matches at 7 bases. In germline, CDR1 is LGHDT, CDR2 YNNKEL (reference sequence). The CDR3 consists of 13 residues. Trimming cost V 11 bases and J 5 bases; bases outside gene matches: 12.

As for this clonotype: This sequence may be a read error, since a much larger clone differs from it by one base. The chain couples TRBV7-2 to TRBJ2-7, with 12 bases matching TRBD2. CDR1 and CDR2 from the germline V gene are SGHTA and FQGNSA. There are 13 residues in the CDR3. V trimming: 10 bases; J trimming: 2 bases; junction bases outside the gene matches: 3. CDR3 sequence: CATGLAGTYEQYF. The CDR3 nucleotides are TGTGCCACTGGACTAGCGGGGACCTACGAGCAGTACTTC. The full variable domain, its missing parts supplied by reference TRBV7-2 and TRBJ2-7, is GAGVSQSPSNKVTEKGKDVELRCDPISGHTALYWYRQSLGQGLEFLIYFQGNSAPDKSGLPSDRFSAERTGGSVSTLTIQRTQQEDSAVYLCATGLAGTYEQYFGPGTRLTVT.

This clonotype was seen repeatedly, ten times or more. This chain uses TRBV6-1 with TRBJ1-5; D gene uncertain. CDR1 and CDR2 (germline): MNHNS, SASEGT. Trimming shortened V by 4 bases and J by 0 bases, and 10 bases separated the two germline ends. The CDR3 is 15 amino acids. CDR3 coding DNA: TGTGCCAGCAGTGGAGCCGCGGGTAGCAATCAGCCCCAGCATTTT. Translating gives CASSGAAGSNQPQHF.

In its sample, this clonotype was seen many times. The V gene is TRBV27, the J gene TRBJ2-2, with D possibly TRBD2 on 6 matching bases. The CDR3 consists of 15 residues. The V gene's germline CDR1 is MNHEY and CDR2 SMNVEV (reference sequence). The V end was cut by 2 bases, the J end by 7 bases, with 14 bases between. This chain's CDR3 is CASSLGSGWGGELFF. In DNA form, the CDR3 reads TGTGCCAGCAGTTTAGGGAGCGGGTGGGGCGGGGAGCTGTTTTTT.

This clonotype was detected many times. This chain connects TRBV6-2 or TRBV6-3 to TRBJ2-1; D possibly corresponds to TRBD1 (5 bases). Per the germline V gene, CDR1 is MNHEY and CDR2 is SVGEGT. The CDR3 is 14 amino acids. V lost 4 bases and J 10 bases, leaving 17 bases between the germline ends. CDR3 region: CASSLFGRAREQFF. CDR3 DNA sequence: TGTGCCAGCAGTTTGTTCGGCAGGGCGCGGGAGCAGTTCTTC.

A word on this clonotype: This may be a read error: a much more frequent sequence differs by one nucleotide. V is TRBV7-2 and J is TRBJ1-5; unclear D gene. The germline CDR1 and CDR2 sequences are SGHTA and FQGNSA. The CDR3 is 14 amino acids. V lost 1 base and J lost 8, with 12 bases in between. Here the CDR3 DNA reads TGTGCCAGCAGCTTAGGTGGTCAGAGTGAGCCCCAGCATTTT. Its protein product is CASSLGGQSEPQHF. The variable domain in full, with the rest retrieved from reference TRBV7-2 and TRBJ1-5, is GAGVSQSPSNKVTEKGKDVELRCDPISGHTALYWYRQSLGQGLEFLIYFQGNSAPDKSGLPSDRFSAERTGGSVSTLTIQRTQQEDSAVYLCASSLGGQSEPQHFGDGTRLSIL.

This clonotype was seen ten or more times. The rearrangement links TRBV13 to TRBJ2-3; TRBD2 agrees at 8 bases. Germline V gene lookup returns CDR1 PRHDT and CDR2 FYEKMQ (reference sequence). The V segment lost 7 bases and the J segment 15 bases; nucleotides outside the gene matches: 9. The CDR3 length is 11 residues. The CDR3 sequence: CASTQGTSSYF. For the CDR3, the DNA is TGTGCCAGCACCCAAGGGACTAGTTCTTATTTT.

Here the CDR3 reads CASSLYLAGLEDTQYF. CDR3 bases: TGTGCCAGCAGCTTATACCTAGCGGGGTTGGAAGATACGCAGTATTTT. The rearrangement uses TRBV11-2 and TRBJ2-3; 9 bases fit TRBD2. Germline V CDR1 and CDR2: SGHAT, FQNNGV. The CDR3 has 16 residues. V lost 2 bases, J lost 5 bases, and 8 bases stayed unmatched.

This clonotype occurred many times. The rearrangement links TRBV3-1 to TRBJ1-3; 8 positions agree with TRBD1. Germline CDR1 and CDR2: LGHDT and YNNKEL (reference sequence). The trim removed 5 bases at V and 0 bases at J, leaving 9 bases unmatched. The CDR3 extends over 17 amino acids. The CDR3 DNA is TGTGCCAGCAGCGACGGGGCAGGGGGCGTCTCTGGAAACACCATATATTTT. Its translation is CASSDGAGGVSGNTIYF.

Ten or more counts support this clonotype. This chain links TRBV7-8 with TRBJ2-7; 10 bases match TRBD1. The germline CDR1 and CDR2 sequences are SGHVS and FQNEAQ. This CDR3 is built from 15 residues. Trimming removed 3 bases from V and 1 base from J; junction bases left unmatched: 3. The CDR3 nucleotides are TGTGCCAGCAGCTTCGGGGGACAGGGGTCCTACGAGCAGTACTTC. As protein: CASSFGGQGSYEQYF.

This clonotype was recorded at least ten times. J is TRBJ2-1 and V is TRBV15; D unclear. Trimming shortened V by 1 base and J by 6 bases, and 7 bases separated the two germline ends. CDR1 and CDR2 (germline): LNHNV, YYDKDF (reference sequence). This CDR3 has 13 amino acids. The chain's CDR3 is CATSRGSGNEQFF. As DNA, the CDR3 is TGTGCCACCAGCAGAGGCTCGGGCAATGAGCAGTTCTTC.

This clonotype occurred many times. The V call is TRBV5-1, the J call TRBJ2-1, with TRBD1 as a possible D gene (5 bases). In germline, CDR1 is SGHRS, CDR2 YFSETQ. The CDR3 runs 18 residues. Trimming took off 0 bases at V and 0 bases at J, with 16 bases between the two ends. DNA of the CDR3: TGCGCCAGCAGCTTGGATTCGGACAAGGCTAGCTCCTACAATGAGCAGTTCTTC. It is translated as CASSLDSDKASSYNEQFF. The full variable domain, completed using reference TRBV5-1 and TRBJ2-1, is KAGVTQTPRYLIKTRGQQVTLSCSPISGHRSVSWYQQTPGQGLQFLFEYFSETQRNKGNFPGRFSGRQFSNSRSEMNVSTLELGDSALYLCASSLDSDKASSYNEQFFGPGTRLTVL.

This clonotype was seen ten or more times. The CDR3 is CSASLQGEKLFF. The CDR3 DNA is TGCAGTGCTAGCCTTCAGGGGGAAAAACTGTTTTTT. The V call is TRBV20-1, the J call TRBJ1-4, with TRBD1 as a possible D gene (6 bases). The CDR3 has 12 residues. Germline CDR1 reads DFQATT; CDR2 reads SNEGSKA (reference sequence). The germline V and J ends were trimmed by 3 bases and 8 bases, with 10 bases remaining between them.

This clonotype has at least ten counts. The V and J genes are TRBV7-3 and TRBJ2-1, with 7 bases lining up with TRBD2. There are 13 residues in the CDR3. Trimming removed 6 bases from V and 13 bases from J; junction bases left unmatched: 12. Germline lookup yields CDR1 SGHTA and CDR2 FQGTGA. This CDR3 is CASSGGGPQNQFF. The CDR3, as DNA: TGTGCCAGCAGTGGGGGAGGGCCCCAAAATCAGTTCTTC.

The table lists this clonotype with many counts. The rearrangement links TRBV6-5 to TRBJ2-3, with D possibly called TRBD1 or TRBD2 (5 bases each). V lost 4 bases and J lost 2, with 7 bases in between. Looked up from germline, CDR1 is MNHEY and CDR2 is SVGAGI. CDR3 length: 13 residues. CDR3 sequence reads: CASSSGPTDTQYF. Written as DNA, the CDR3 is TGTGCCAGCAGTTCGGGACCCACAGATACGCAGTATTTT.

This clonotype was detected once. A much larger clone is a single base away; this may be a read error. The chain links TRBV30 to TRBJ1-6, with TRBD1 matching 7 bases. The J segment lost 7 bases and the V segment lost 2 bases, leaving 11 bases of the junction unmatched. The CDR3 totals 16 residues. Germline V gene lookup returns CDR1 GTSNPN and CDR2 SVGIG (reference sequence). This CDR3 is CAWSIWTGWKNSPLHF. In DNA form, the CDR3 reads TGTGCCTGGAGTATATGGACAGGATGGAAGAATTCACCCCTCCACTTT.

This clonotype was recorded many times. The chain carries TRBV7-9 and TRBJ2-5; D gene uncertain. V was trimmed by 4 bases and J by 5 bases, leaving 2 bases between them. Germline CDR1 reads SEHNR; CDR2 reads FQNEAQ (reference sequence). This CDR3 spans 10 amino acids. Here the CDR3 reads CASSSETQYF. DNA of the CDR3: TGTGCCAGCAGCTCGGAGACCCAGTACTTC. Full variable domain (outside the CDR3, taken from reference TRBV7-9 and TRBJ2-5): DTGVSQNPRHKITKRGQNVTFRCDPISEHNRLYWYRQTLGQGPEFLTYFQNEAQLEKSRLLSDRFSAERPKGSFSTLEIQRTEQGDSAMYLCASSSETQYFGPGTRLLVL.

The table lists this clonotype with many counts. V is TRBV5-5 and J is TRBJ1-2, with TRBD1 as a possible D gene (5 bases). Trimming left V 0 bases short and J 8 bases short, with 8 bases between. The germline CDR1 and CDR2 sequences are SGHKS and YYEKEE (reference sequence). The length of the CDR3 is 12 residues. CDR3 bases: TGTGCCAGCAGCTTGGGGAGGGACGGCTACACCTTC. This gives the protein CASSLGRDGYTF.

This clonotype was seen many times. The chain links TRBV12-5 to TRBJ2-7; D uncertain. This CDR3 contains 15 residues. Trimming left V 0 bases short and J 3 bases short, with 12 bases between. Germline V lookup: CDR1 LGHNT, CDR2 FRNRAP. For the CDR3, the DNA is TGTGCTAGTGGTTTGGTACTCGGTTCGAACTACGAGCAGTACGTC. Amino acids: CASGLVLGSNYEQYV.

This clonotype was picked up many times. The chain joins TRBV6-5 to TRBJ2-7; 7 positions agree with TRBD1. V was clipped by 2 bases and J by 6 bases; unmatched bases: 7. CDR3 length equals 14 residues. Germline V gene sequence: CDR1 MNHEY, CDR2 SVGAGI. The CDR3 nucleotides read TGTGCCAGCAGTTACCTGGGACAGATGGGCGAGCAGTACTTC. It yields the protein CASSYLGQMGEQYF.